The clone carrying this T cell receptor beta chain came up a few times. Antigen specificity is unknown. Germline assignment: CDR1 SEHNR and CDR2 FQNEAQ (reference sequence). The V gene lost 2 bases and the J gene lost 6 bases, with 7 bases spanning the gap. CDR3 length: 12 amino acids. This sample was included in a study of T cell repertoires in cytomegalovirus infection. Whole-study results and caveats: The study found HLA-C-restricted CMV-specific TCR beta clonotypes dominating the ex vivo response.

One entry per CDR3 protein results from TCRdb running MiXCR on the reads. The sample records 800,000 to 950,000 distinct CDR3 sequences, around a third being singletons. The sequence derives from a human donor in good health (CMV status not recorded). Some clones in this sample may be carry-over from other donors' samples. The sample in question was cultured CD8+ T cells from PBMCs, obtained from culture after CMV antigen stimulation. The rearrangement uses TRBV7-9 and TRBJ1-1; no firm D call. The CDR3 protein is CASSLSNPEAFF. As DNA, the CDR3 is TGTGCCAGCAGCTTATCTAATCCTGAAGCTTTCTTT.